This T cell receptor beta chain emerged from a study of blood T cells in healthy people across ages. Findings and limits, study-wide: In long-lived donors, naive CD4+ cell counts and diversity exceeded those of aged donors. There was no known CMV status for donors, so expanded clonotype changes were possibly confounded.

A second PCR, run for about 7 to 11 cycles, used a sample-barcoded 5' primer plus a J-beta primer mix. Tags on each cDNA molecule came from a template-switch adaptor with 12 random nucleotides. CDR3-containing paired-end reads numbering at least 2.5 million came from each sample. TCRdb redid the calling of the 5' RACE reads with MiXCR, one entry per CDR3 protein. Counted here are roughly 830,000 distinct CDR3 sequences, approximately 65% occurring once; the ten biggest clones make up roughly 25%. Points on this clonotype: Its antigen is not known.

The TCR originated in a man aged 25-45 years in good health. Material: blood.

The DNA for the CDR3 is TGCAGTGCTAGAGGGGATGTTTGGGCTTCGAGCTCTGGAAACACCATATATTTT. Protein: CSARGDVWASSSGNTIYF. The chain uses TRBV20-1 and TRBJ1-3; no clear D gene. Trimming took off 1 base at V and 0 bases at J, with 19 bases between the two ends. Germline V lookup: CDR1 DFQATT, CDR2 SNEGSKA (reference sequence). This CDR3 is built from 18 residues.